This T cell receptor beta chain was obtained from a study of blood T cells in healthy people across ages. Germline V lookup: CDR1 LNHNV, CDR2 YYDKDF (reference sequence). This CDR3 is 16 amino acids long. V trimming: 2 bases; J trimming: 0 bases; junction bases outside the gene matches: 3. A second PCR of 7 to 11 cycles used a sample-barcoded 5' primer and a J-beta primer mix. TCRdb re-analysed the 5' RACE reads in MiXCR, keeping a single row per CDR3 protein. This sample has 800,000 to 950,000 distinct CDR3 sequences, with around 36% found just once. The sequence was collected from a man between 18 and 29 years old in good health. The V gene is TRBV15, the J gene TRBJ2-2; 7 bases agree with TRBD2. Material for sequencing was blood. In nucleotides, the CDR3 is TGTGCCACCAGCAGAAGGACTAGACCGAACACCGGGGAGCTGTTTTTT. Translated, it gives CATSRRTRPNTGELFF.